These 29 T cell receptor beta chains were all obtained from the same sample, sequenced in a study of cytotoxic CD8 clonotypes in ibrutinib-treated CLL. The data were produced by immunoSEQ multiplex PCR, yet TCRdb's version contains in-frame clones alone and is incomplete. The sample lists some 300,000 clones; almost 80% were seen once. Material: PBMCs, obtained before ibrutinib treatment. The origin of the receptors is a human donor with chronic lymphocytic leukemia.

This clone was seen only a few times. The chain carries TRBV15 and TRBJ2-5; D is undetermined. The germline V gene encodes CDR1 LNHNV and CDR2 YYDKDF (reference sequence). The ends were cut back, 2 bases at V and 5 bases at J, with 9 bases in the middle. The CDR3 has 13 amino acids. The CDR3 DNA follows: TGTGCCACCAGCAGACCGGTTCAGGAGACCCAGTACTTC. This encodes CATSRPVQETQYF.

This clone was seen just once. The chain links TRBV5-8 to TRBJ2-1, with a possible D match to TRBD1 (6 bases). V gave up 2 bases and J gave up 8 bases, with 17 bases separating them. Germline V lookup: CDR1 SGHTS, CDR2 YDEGEE. This CDR3 region has 15 residues. The CDR3, as DNA: TGTGCCAGCAGCTTAGTTGCAGTGGGGGCGGATGAGCAGTTCTTC. This sequence encodes CASSLVAVGADEQFF.

The chain carries TRBV5-4 and TRBJ2-5; 7 positions match TRBD1. CDR1 is SGHNT, CDR2 YYREEE, per germline (reference sequence). Trimming cost V 0 bases and J 5 bases; bases outside gene matches: 7. This CDR3 has 15 amino acids. As DNA, the CDR3 is TGTGCCAGCAGCTTGGGACAGGGACCGGTGGAGACCCAGTACTTC. Its protein is CASSLGQGPVETQYF.

The V gene is TRBV19, the J gene TRBJ2-1, with D possibly being TRBD1 (6 bases). Trimming pared 7 bases from V and 0 bases from J, leaving 13 bases between. The CDR3 has 15 residues. The germline gives CDR1 LNHDA, CDR2 SQIVND (reference sequence). DNA of the CDR3: TGTGCCAGTAAGCCTACAGGGAACTCCTACAATGAGCAGTTCTTC. Protein product: CASKPTGNSYNEQFF.

This sequence joins TRBV19 and TRBJ2-5; tentative D call: TRBD1 (6 bases). From germline, CDR1 is LNHDA and CDR2 SQIVND (reference sequence). V was trimmed by 4 bases and J by 5 bases, leaving 8 bases between them. This CDR3 is built from 12 residues. The CDR3 bases are TGTGCCAGTAGTACAGGGGCTGAGACCCAGTACTTC. It translates to CASSTGAETQYF.

The chain is built from TRBV15 and TRBJ1-5, with a weak D call TRBD1 (6 bases). Germline lookup yields CDR1 LNHNV and CDR2 YYDKDF (reference sequence). Trimming took off 2 bases at V and 3 bases at J, with 8 bases between the two ends. The CDR3 length is 14 residues. This chain's CDR3 is CATSRTGTNQPQHF. The CDR3 bases are TGTGCCACCAGCAGAACAGGGACCAATCAGCCCCAGCATTTT.

The chain uses TRBV19 and TRBJ1-1, with a tentative D call TRBD1 (5 bases). The CDR3 sequence is 13 residues long. V shed 5 bases and J shed 3 bases, with 10 bases lying between them. Germline V CDR1 and CDR2: LNHDA, SQIVND (reference sequence). The CDR3 loop is CASSPRGDTEAFF. The CDR3 DNA reads TGTGCCAGTAGTCCGAGGGGTGACACTGAAGCTTTCTTT.

This clone was seen once. This chain connects TRBV25-1 to TRBJ2-2; D is uncertain. V was shortened by 5 bases and J by 6 bases, with 10 bases between the two germline ends. This CDR3 has 13 residues. Germline CDR1 is MGHDK and CDR2 is SYGVNS. CDR3 residues: CASSRELAGELFF. CDR3 DNA sequence: TGTGCCAGCAGTAGAGAGTTAGCCGGGGAGCTGTTTTTT.

The J gene is TRBJ1-5, the V gene TRBV4-3; weak D call: TRBD1 (5 bases). Germline V CDR1 and CDR2: LGHNA, YSLEER. V lost 0 bases and J 2 bases, leaving 17 bases between the germline ends. CDR3 length: 18 residues. The CDR3 sequence: CASSQDPGPRGGNQPQHF. The CDR3 DNA sequence: TGCGCCAGCAGCCAAGATCCGGGCCCTAGGGGTGGCAATCAGCCCCAGCATTTT.

The sample holds one count of this clone. The genes are TRBV30 and TRBJ1-1; D is undetermined. The germline V gene has CDR1 GTSNPN and CDR2 SVGIG (reference sequence). CDR3 size: 13 residues. V lost 3 bases to trimming and J lost 4 bases, with 12 bases between them. CDR3 DNA: TGTGCCTGGAGCACTCTCCGTTCCACTGAAGCTTTCTTT. The encoded protein is CAWSTLRSTEAFF.

The chain joins TRBV30 to TRBJ2-3; D is unclear. V was trimmed by 4 bases and J by 2 bases, leaving 13 bases between them. The germline CDR1 and CDR2 sequences are GTSNPN and SVGIG (reference sequence). CDR3 length equals 14 residues. Here the CDR3 reads CAWMGGAYTDTQYF. Here the CDR3 DNA reads TGTGCCTGGATGGGCGGCGCTTACACAGATACGCAGTATTTT. The whole variable domain, remainder taken from reference TRBV30 and TRBJ2-3, is SQTIHQWPATLVQPVGSPLSLECTVEGTSNPNLYWYRQAAGRGLQLLFYSVGIGQISSEVPQNLSASRPQDRQFILSSKKLLLSDSGFYLCAWMGGAYTDTQYFGPGTRLTVL.

The chain combines TRBV5-1 with TRBJ2-7, with D possibly TRBD1 on 8 matching bases. Germline values: CDR1 SGHRS, CDR2 YFSETQ. The CDR3 loop spans 16 amino acids. The V end was cut by 4 bases, the J end by 2 bases, with 19 bases between. The CDR3 coding sequence is TGCGCCAGCAGCGAGGACAGGGACTATAGTACCTACGAGCAGTACTTC. It translates to CASSEDRDYSTYEQYF. The full variable domain, completed using reference TRBV5-1 and TRBJ2-7, is KAGVTQTPRYLIKTRGQQVTLSCSPISGHRSVSWYQQTPGQGLQFLFEYFSETQRNKGNFPGRFSGRQFSNSRSEMNVSTLELGDSALYLCASSEDRDYSTYEQYFGPGTRLTVT.

The CDR3 bases are TGTGCCAGTAAGGACGTCTGGGGCAATCAGCCCCAGCATTTT. Amino acid sequence: CASKDVWGNQPQHF. The rearrangement links TRBV28 to TRBJ1-5; no firm D call. Trimming left V 9 bases short and J 2 bases short, with 14 bases between. The germline V gene has CDR1 MDHEN and CDR2 SYDVKM. The CDR3 contains 14 residues.

The rearrangement links TRBV30 to TRBJ2-7, with TRBD2 identical over 16 bases. V shed 3 bases, J shed 0 bases, and the junction held 5 bases outside the gene matches. The germline CDR1 and CDR2 sequences are GTSNPN and SVGIG (reference sequence). The CDR3 totals 17 residues. CDR3 sequence: CAWSGTSGRVSSYEQYF. In DNA, the CDR3 is TGTGCCTGGAGCGGGACTAGCGGGAGGGTGAGCTCCTACGAGCAGTACTTC.

The chain uses TRBV18 and TRBJ1-2; perhaps TRBD1 as D (5 bases). V shed 4 bases and J shed 3 bases, with 18 bases lying between them. CDR1 and CDR2 (germline): KGHSH, LQKENI. This CDR3 has 16 amino acids. CDR3 sequence (DNA): TGTGCCAGCTCACTTTCCTTAGCCGGGGACGACTATGGCTACACCTTC. Translation gives CASSLSLAGDDYGYTF.

The rearrangement uses TRBV15 and TRBJ2-3; D tentatively fits TRBD1 or TRBD2 (5 bases each). The CDR3 covers 12 residues. V lost 10 bases and J 2 bases, leaving 10 bases between the germline ends. Germline CDR1 reads LNHNV; CDR2 reads YYDKDF (reference sequence). The CDR3 DNA follows: TGTGCCAAGAGGGGAATCACAGATACGCAGTATTTT. Its protein product is CAKRGITDTQYF.

This clone was observed a few times. V usage is TRBV30 and J usage is TRBJ2-1, with a weak D call TRBD2 (5 bases). The length of the CDR3 is 12 residues. Germline V gene sequence: CDR1 GTSNPN, CDR2 SVGIG (reference sequence). V dropped 0 bases and J dropped 6 bases, with 6 bases sitting between them. The CDR3 region has the DNA TGTGCCTGGAGTGTCGAGGGCAATGAGCAGTTCTTC. Translating it yields CAWSVEGNEQFF.

This clone has a single count. V usage is TRBV7-2 and J usage is TRBJ2-7; 8 nucleotides agree with TRBD1. The germline gives CDR1 SGHTA, CDR2 FQGNSA. V shed 5 bases, J shed 5 bases, and the junction held 8 bases outside the gene matches. This CDR3 has 14 residues. This CDR3 reads CASSPDRAFDEQYF. The CDR3 DNA follows: TGTGCCAGCAGCCCGGACAGGGCTTTCGACGAGCAGTACTTC.

This chain links TRBV11-2 with TRBJ2-3; D remains unclear. Trimming cost V 0 bases and J 5 bases, with 15 bases left between them. The CDR3 has 16 amino acids. Per the germline V gene, CDR1 is SGHAT and CDR2 is FQNNGV. As DNA, the CDR3 is TGTGCCAGCAGCTTAGATTCTGACCCGTGGGTAGATACGCAGTATTTT. Protein sequence: CASSLDSDPWVDTQYF.

The gene calls are TRBV9 and TRBJ2-3, with 7 bases aligning to TRBD2. The V segment lost 0 bases and the J segment 4 bases; nucleotides outside the gene matches: 8. Germline CDR1 reads SGDLS; CDR2 reads YYNGEE. This CDR3 spans 16 amino acids. The CDR3 here is CASSVGGLGLADTQYF. The CDR3 DNA reads as TGTGCCAGCAGCGTAGGGGGGTTAGGACTAGCAGATACGCAGTATTTT.

The chain recombines TRBV9 with TRBJ2-7; 12 bases are a match to TRBD1. After removal of 0 bases from V and 4 bases from J, the junction contained 8 bases not matched to a gene. The CDR3 is 17 amino acids. The V gene's germline CDR1 is SGDLS and CDR2 YYNGEE. In nucleotides, the CDR3 is TGTGCCAGCAGCGTAGGATTAATGGGACAGGGGGCGTACGAGCAGTACTTC. Encoded protein: CASSVGLMGQGAYEQYF.

The J gene is TRBJ2-1, the V gene TRBV18, with D perhaps TRBD1 (6 bases). V was cut by 5 bases and J by 3 bases, with 8 bases left in between. In germline, CDR1 is KGHSH, CDR2 LQKENI. The CDR3 contains 13 residues. In DNA form, the CDR3 reads TGTGCCAGCTCAACGACAGGCTACAATGAGCAGTTCTTC. This codes for CASSTTGYNEQFF.

CDR3 loop: CASSRGARDTQYF. The DNA for the CDR3 is TGCGCCAGCAGTAGGGGGGCCCGGGATACGCAGTATTTT. This sequence joins TRBV4-1 and TRBJ2-3; D may match TRBD1 or TRBD2 (6 bases each). V lost 6 bases and J lost 6, with 13 bases in between. The germline gives CDR1 MGHRA, CDR2 YSYEKL. This CDR3 contains 13 residues.

The chain uses TRBV6-1 and TRBJ1-1; no reliable D call. Trimming took 1 base from V and 4 from J, leaving 10 bases between them. The CDR3 has 14 residues. CDR1 MNHNS and CDR2 SASEGT come from the germline V gene. The CDR3 DNA reads TGTGCCAGCAGTGAAGGTCGGTGGGGCACTGAAGCTTTCTTT. As protein: CASSEGRWGTEAFF.

The rearrangement uses TRBV10-3 and TRBJ2-2; D unresolved. The germline gives CDR1 ENHRY, CDR2 SYGVKD. With 9 bases removed from V and 5 bases from J, the gap between germline ends came to 19 bases. This CDR3 is 15 amino acids long. The CDR3 reads CAIGAVGHGTGELFF. The CDR3 coding sequence is TGTGCCATTGGCGCCGTGGGTCACGGGACCGGGGAGCTGTTTTTT.

This CDR3 reads CASSSGAGFGNTIYF. Here the CDR3 DNA reads TGTGCCAGCAGCTCAGGAGCGGGGTTTGGAAACACCATATATTTT. The chain joins TRBV11-2 to TRBJ1-3; the D is unclear. Trimming pared 4 bases from V and 3 bases from J, leaving 13 bases between. This CDR3 region has 15 residues. Germline CDR1 reads SGHAT; CDR2 reads FQNNGV.

The rearrangement links TRBV9 to TRBJ2-3; D remains unclear. This CDR3 is built from 13 residues. Germline CDR1 SGDLS, CDR2 YYNGEE. Trimming cost V 4 bases and J 4 bases, with 10 bases left between them. The CDR3 region has the DNA TGTGCCAGCAGCCCACCGGTCGCAGATACGCAGTATTTT. Its protein product is CASSPPVADTQYF.

V and J are TRBV19 and TRBJ2-1; D not resolved. Trimming shortened V by 4 bases and J by 4 bases, and 11 bases separated the two germline ends. Germline assignment: CDR1 LNHDA and CDR2 SQIVND (reference sequence). CDR3 size: 14 residues. CDR3: CASSSPARYNEQFF. Here the CDR3 DNA reads TGTGCCAGTAGTAGTCCCGCGCGATACAATGAGCAGTTCTTC.

The chain recombines TRBV15 with TRBJ1-2, with 9 bases lining up with TRBD1. With V trimmed by 3 bases and J by 4 bases, 15 bases remained unmatched. The germline gives CDR1 LNHNV, CDR2 YYDKDF (reference sequence). The CDR3 has 18 amino acids. The CDR3 loop is CATSSNRGSGQGPYGYTF. The CDR3 DNA reads TGTGCCACCAGCAGTAATCGTGGTTCGGGACAGGGCCCCTATGGCTACACCTTC.